Listed here are 7 T cell receptor beta chains from one sample, sequenced in a study of blood T cells in healthy people across ages. Combining a sample-barcoded 5' primer with a J-beta primer mix, a second PCR ran for roughly 6 to 12 cycles. TCRdb reanalysed the 5' RACE reads using MiXCR and keeps one entry per CDR3 protein. Seen here are 920,000 or so distinct CDR3 sequences, 35% to 50% observed once, and the top ten hold under 20%. The sequencing sample was made of blood. The receptor source for this set is a woman in her sixties or seventies in good health.

The chain recombines TRBV5-1 with TRBJ2-1; TRBD1 aligns across 7 bases. After removal of 4 bases from V and 2 bases from J, the junction contained 9 bases not matched to a gene. The CDR3 has 16 amino acids. Germline CDR1 is SGHRS and CDR2 is YFSETQ. The CDR3 nucleotides read TGCGCCAGCAGCCCCACCGGGACAGAACCCTACAATGAGCAGTTCTTC. It is translated as CASSPTGTEPYNEQFF.

This sequence joins TRBV28 and TRBJ2-7, with a possible D match to TRBD1 (6 bases). The assigned J gene may be wrong: the sequence end matches TRBJ2-5 better. This CDR3 has 11 amino acids. Germline assignment: CDR1 MDHEN and CDR2 SYDVKM. The CDR3 protein is CAIQGRETQYF. CDR3 DNA sequence: TGTGCCATACAGGGTAGGGAGACCCAGTACTTC.

CDR3 residues: CASTPYGAHNEQFF. Here the CDR3 DNA reads TGTGCCAGCACCCCATACGGGGCCCACAATGAGCAGTTCTTC. The chain employs TRBV7-2 and TRBJ2-1; D assignment may be TRBD1 or TRBD2 (5 bases each). With 7 bases removed from V and 5 bases from J, the gap between germline ends came to 15 bases. CDR1 is SGHTA, CDR2 FQGNSA, per germline. The CDR3 runs to 14 residues. The variable domain in full, completed from reference TRBV7-2 and TRBJ2-1, reads GAGVSQSPSNKVTEKGKDVELRCDPISGHTALYWYRQSLGQGLEFLIYFQGNSAPDKSGLPSDRFSAERTGGSVSTLTIQRTQQEDSAVYLCASTPYGAHNEQFFGPGTRLTVL.

The rearrangement links TRBV9 to TRBJ2-7; possible D gene TRBD1, 6 bases. V gave up 0 bases and J gave up 2 bases, with 9 bases separating them. This CDR3 is built from 14 residues. Germline CDR1 SGDLS, CDR2 YYNGEE. The CDR3 loop is CASSVGDTPYEQYF. The CDR3 DNA reads TGTGCCAGCAGCGTAGGGGACACTCCCTACGAGCAGTACTTC.

The chain couples TRBV7-9 to TRBJ2-1, with a tentative D call TRBD2 (6 bases). Trimming stripped 0 bases from V and 13 bases from J, with 16 bases between. CDR1 and CDR2 (germline): SEHNR, FQNEAQ (reference sequence). The CDR3 has 14 amino acids. This CDR3 reads CASSLALREETQFF. The CDR3 DNA sequence: TGTGCCAGCAGCTTAGCGTTGCGGGAAGAGACCCAGTTCTTC.

Worth noting for this clonotype: This sequence may be a read error, since a much larger clone differs from it by one base. This chain uses TRBV29-1 with TRBJ1-5; TRBD1 is a possible D gene (6 bases). The V gene's germline CDR1 is SQVTM and CDR2 ANQGSEA. Between the trimmed V and J ends, which lost 7 bases and 6 bases, there was a span of 16 bases. This CDR3 has 13 residues. In DNA form, the CDR3 reads TGCAGCGGTGATGCGGGGGCGGGTCAGCCCCAGCATTTT. Translating it yields CSGDAGAGQPQHF. The full variable domain, in which reference TRBV29-1 and TRBJ1-5 provide the parts outside the CDR3, is SAVISQKPSRDICQRGTSLTIQCQVDSQVTMMFWYRQQPGQSLTLIATANQGSEATYESGFVIDKFPISRPNLTFSTLTVSNMSPEDSSIYLCSGDAGAGQPQHFGDGTRLSIL.

The chain recombines TRBV20-1 with TRBJ1-5, with no clear D. CDR1 is DFQATT and CDR2 is SNEGSKA in the germline V gene (reference sequence). V lost 0 bases and J lost 7, with 10 bases in between. This CDR3 spans 13 amino acids. CDR3: CSAREPVGQPQHF. CDR3 sequence (DNA): TGCAGTGCTAGAGAACCCGTAGGACAGCCCCAGCATTTT.